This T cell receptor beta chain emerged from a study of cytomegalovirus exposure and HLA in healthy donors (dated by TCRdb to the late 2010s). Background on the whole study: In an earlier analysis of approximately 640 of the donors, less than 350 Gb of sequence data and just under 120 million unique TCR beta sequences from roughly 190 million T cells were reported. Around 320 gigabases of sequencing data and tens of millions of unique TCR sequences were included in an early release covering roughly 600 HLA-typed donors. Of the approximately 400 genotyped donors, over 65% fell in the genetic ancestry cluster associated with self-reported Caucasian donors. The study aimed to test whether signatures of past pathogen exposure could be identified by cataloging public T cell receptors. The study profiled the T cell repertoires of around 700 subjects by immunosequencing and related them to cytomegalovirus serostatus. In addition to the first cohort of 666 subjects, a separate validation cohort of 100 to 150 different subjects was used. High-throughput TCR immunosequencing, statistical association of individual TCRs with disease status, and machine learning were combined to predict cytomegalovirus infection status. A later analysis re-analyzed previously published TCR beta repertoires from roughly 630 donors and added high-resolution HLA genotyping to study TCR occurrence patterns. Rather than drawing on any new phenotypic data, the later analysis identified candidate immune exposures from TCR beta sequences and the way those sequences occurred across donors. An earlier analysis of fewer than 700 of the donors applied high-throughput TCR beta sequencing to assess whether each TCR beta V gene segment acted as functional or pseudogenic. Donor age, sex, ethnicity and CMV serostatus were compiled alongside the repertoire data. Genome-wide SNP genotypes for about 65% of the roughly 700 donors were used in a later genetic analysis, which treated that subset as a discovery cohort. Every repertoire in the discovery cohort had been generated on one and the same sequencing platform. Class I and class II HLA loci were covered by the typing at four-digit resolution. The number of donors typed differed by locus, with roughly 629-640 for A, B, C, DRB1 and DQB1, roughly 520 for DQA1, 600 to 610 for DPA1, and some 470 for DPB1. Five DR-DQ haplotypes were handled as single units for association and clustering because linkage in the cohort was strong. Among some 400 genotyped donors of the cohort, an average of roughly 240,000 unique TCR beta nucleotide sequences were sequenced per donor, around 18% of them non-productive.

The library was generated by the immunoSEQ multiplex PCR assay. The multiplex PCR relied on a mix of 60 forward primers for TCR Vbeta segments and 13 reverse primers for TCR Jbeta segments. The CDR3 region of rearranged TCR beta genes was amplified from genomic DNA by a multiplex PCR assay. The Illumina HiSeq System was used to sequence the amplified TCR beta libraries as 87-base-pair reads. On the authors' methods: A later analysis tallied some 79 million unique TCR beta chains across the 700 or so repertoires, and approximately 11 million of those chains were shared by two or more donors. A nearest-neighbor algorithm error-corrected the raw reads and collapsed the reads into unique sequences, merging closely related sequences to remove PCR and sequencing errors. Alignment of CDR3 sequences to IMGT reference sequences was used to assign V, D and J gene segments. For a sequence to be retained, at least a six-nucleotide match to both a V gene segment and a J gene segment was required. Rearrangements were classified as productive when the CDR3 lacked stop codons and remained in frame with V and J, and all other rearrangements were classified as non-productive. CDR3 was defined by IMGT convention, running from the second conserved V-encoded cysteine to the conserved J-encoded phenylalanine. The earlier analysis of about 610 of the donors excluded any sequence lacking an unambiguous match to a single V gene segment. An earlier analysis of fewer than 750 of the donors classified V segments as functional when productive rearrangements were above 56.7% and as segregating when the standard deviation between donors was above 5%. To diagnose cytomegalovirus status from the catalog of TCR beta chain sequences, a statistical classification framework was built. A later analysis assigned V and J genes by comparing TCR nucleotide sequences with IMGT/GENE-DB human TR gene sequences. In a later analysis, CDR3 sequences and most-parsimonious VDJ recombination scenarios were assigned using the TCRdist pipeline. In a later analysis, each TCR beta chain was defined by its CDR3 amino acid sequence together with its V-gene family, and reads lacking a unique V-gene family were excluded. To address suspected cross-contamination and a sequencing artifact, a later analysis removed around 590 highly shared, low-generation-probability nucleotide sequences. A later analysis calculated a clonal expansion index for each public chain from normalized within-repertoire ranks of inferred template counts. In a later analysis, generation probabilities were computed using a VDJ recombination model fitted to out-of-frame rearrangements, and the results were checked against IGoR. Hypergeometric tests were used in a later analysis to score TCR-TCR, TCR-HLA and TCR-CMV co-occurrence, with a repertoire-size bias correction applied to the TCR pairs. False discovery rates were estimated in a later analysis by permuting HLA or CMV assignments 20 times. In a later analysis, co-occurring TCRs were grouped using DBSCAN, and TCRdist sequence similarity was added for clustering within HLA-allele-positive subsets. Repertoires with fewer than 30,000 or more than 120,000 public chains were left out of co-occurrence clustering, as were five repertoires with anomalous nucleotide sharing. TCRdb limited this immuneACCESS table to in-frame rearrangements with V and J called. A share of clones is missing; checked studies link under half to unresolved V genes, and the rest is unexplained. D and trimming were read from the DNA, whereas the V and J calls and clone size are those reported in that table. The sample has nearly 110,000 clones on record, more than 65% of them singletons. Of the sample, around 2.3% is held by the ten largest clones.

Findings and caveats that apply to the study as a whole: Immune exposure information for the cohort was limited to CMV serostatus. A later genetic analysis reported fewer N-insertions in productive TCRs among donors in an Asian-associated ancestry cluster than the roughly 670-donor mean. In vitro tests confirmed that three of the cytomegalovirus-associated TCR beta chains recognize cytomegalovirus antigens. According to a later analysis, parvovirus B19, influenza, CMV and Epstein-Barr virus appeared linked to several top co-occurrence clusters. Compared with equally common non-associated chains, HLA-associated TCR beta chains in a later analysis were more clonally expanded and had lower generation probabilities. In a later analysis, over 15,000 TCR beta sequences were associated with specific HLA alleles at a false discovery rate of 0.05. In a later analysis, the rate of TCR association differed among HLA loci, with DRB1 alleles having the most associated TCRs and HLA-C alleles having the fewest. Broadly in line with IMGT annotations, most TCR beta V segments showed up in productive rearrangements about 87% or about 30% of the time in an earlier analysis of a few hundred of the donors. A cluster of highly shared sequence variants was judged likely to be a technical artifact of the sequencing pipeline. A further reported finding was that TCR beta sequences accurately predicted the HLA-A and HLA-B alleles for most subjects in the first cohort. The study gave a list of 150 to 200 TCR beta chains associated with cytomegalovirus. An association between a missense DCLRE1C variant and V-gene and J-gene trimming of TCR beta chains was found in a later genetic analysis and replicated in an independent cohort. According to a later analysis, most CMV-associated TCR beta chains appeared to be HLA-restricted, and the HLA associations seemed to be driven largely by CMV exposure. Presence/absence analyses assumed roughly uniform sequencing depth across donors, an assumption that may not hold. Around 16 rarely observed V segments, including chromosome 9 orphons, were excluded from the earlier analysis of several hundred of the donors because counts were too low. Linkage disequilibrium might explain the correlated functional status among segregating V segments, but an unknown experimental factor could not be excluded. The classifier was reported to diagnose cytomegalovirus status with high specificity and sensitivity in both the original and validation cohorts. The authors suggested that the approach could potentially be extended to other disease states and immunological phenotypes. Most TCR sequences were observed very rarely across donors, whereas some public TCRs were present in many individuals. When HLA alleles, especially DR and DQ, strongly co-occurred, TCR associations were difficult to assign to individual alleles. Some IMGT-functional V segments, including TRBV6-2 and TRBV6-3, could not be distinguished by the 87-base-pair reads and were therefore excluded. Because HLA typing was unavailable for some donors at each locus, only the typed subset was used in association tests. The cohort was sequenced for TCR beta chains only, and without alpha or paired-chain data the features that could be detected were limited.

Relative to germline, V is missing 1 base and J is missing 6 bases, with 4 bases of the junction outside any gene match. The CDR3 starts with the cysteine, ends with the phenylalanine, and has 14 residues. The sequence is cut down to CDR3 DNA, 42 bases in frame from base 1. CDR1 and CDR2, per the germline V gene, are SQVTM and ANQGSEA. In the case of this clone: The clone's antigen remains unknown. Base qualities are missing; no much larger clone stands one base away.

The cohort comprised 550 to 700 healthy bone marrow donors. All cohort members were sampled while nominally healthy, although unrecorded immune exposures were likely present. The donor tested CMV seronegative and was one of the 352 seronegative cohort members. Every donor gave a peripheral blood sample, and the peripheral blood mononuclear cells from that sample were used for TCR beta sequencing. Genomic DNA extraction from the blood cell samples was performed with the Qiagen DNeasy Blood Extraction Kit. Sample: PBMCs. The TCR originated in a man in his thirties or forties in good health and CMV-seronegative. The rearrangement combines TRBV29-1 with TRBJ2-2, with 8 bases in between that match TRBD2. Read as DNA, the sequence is TGCAGCGTTGAAGCGGGGGGACTAGCCGGGGAGCTGTTTTTT. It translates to CSVEAGGLAGELFF.